These T cell receptor beta chains were read from a single sample in a study of identical twins. One entry per CDR3 protein, called by TCRdb with MiXCR from the 5' RACE reads. The repertoire includes approximately 680,000 distinct CDR3 sequences, just over 7% of them detected once, and about 1.5% sits in the top ten. In addition, the sample was reused for a study of yellow fever vaccine responses in identical twins.

The sequenced sample consisted of PBMCs. Source of these receptors: a woman between 18 and 30 years old in good health. Each CDR3 is given with its conserved first and last residue.

TRBJ2-5 | 11 | TRBV2 | CASNGLAGQYF
TRBJ1-1 | 14 | TRBV11-2 | CASSLDPWVTEAFF
TRBJ2-3 | 17 | TRBV5-5 | CASSLKGQGTTTDTQYF
TRBJ1-1 | 17 | TRBV4-1 | CASSQGPIPSAGTEAFF
TRBJ2-7 | 15 | TRBV12-3/TRBV12-4 | CASRVSGRPPYEQYF
TRBJ1-2 | 15 | TRBV20-1 | CSASPGRAGDYGYTF
TRBJ2-4 | 15 | TRBV12-3/TRBV12-4 | CASTPGEVTKNIQYF
TRBJ2-3 | 14 | TRBV2 | CASRGGTGTDTQYF
TRBJ2-2 | 17 | TRBV6-2/TRBV6-3 | CASSYLTSGKNTGELFF
TRBJ1-2 | 14 | TRBV7-9 | CASSLSQGNYGYTF
TRBJ2-2 | 14 | TRBV3-1 | CASSQRGNTGELFF
TRBJ1-2 | 14 | TRBV12-3/TRBV12-4 | CASTTRQGLYGYTF
TRBJ2-4 | 14 | TRBV12-3/TRBV12-4 | CASSRTRSREVQYF
TRBJ1-1 | 15 | TRBV4-1 | CASSQTQGADTEAFF
TRBJ2-3 | 16 | TRBV7-6 | CASSLAVAGTPDTQYF
TRBJ1-1 | 15 | TRBV10-3 | CAISDPETMNTEAFF
TRBJ2-2 | 14 | TRBV20-1 | CSARDHEGVGELFF
TRBJ1-5 | 14 | TRBV5-5 | CASSLEPKGQPQHF
TRBJ2-3 | 18 | TRBV5-6 | CASSFLASGGIQADTQYF
TRBJ2-2 | 17 | TRBV12-3/TRBV12-4 | CASSLLKASGYTGELFF
TRBJ1-6 | 13 | TRBV12-3/TRBV12-4 | CASRLGGDSPLHF
TRBJ2-6 | 17 | TRBV5-1 | CASSLVFGVSGANVLTF
TRBJ1-5 | 15 | TRBV3-1 | CASSQDGGRDQPQHF
TRBJ1-6 | 14 | TRBV4-1 | CASSHAQPNSPLHF
TRBJ1-1 | 14 | TRBV6-5 | CASSYGQGNTEAFF
TRBJ2-7 | 13 | TRBV29-1 | CSVPGTGSYEQYF
TRBJ2-5 | 18 | TRBV4-1 | CASSQDGRAGGVGETQYF
TRBJ1-2 | 15 | TRBV4-1 | CASSQAQGAGYGYTF
TRBJ2-3 | 13 | TRBV2 | CASSDPDRGTQYF
TRBJ2-7 | 18 | TRBV11-2 | CASSLLSGTTPISYEQYF
TRBJ2-7 | 15 | TRBV10-3 | CAISGTGQGAREQYF
TRBJ1-2 | 9 | TRBV20-1 | CSARGGYTF
TRBJ2-2 | 15 | TRBV3-1 | CASSQTGDHTGELFF
TRBJ2-1 | 15 | TRBV7-6 | CASSLGQYSYNEQFF
TRBJ2-7 | 14 | TRBV5-1 | CASSSGTGAYEQYF
TRBJ2-2 | 14 | TRBV29-1 | CSVEGSFVTGELFF
TRBJ1-5 | 14 | TRBV20-1 | CSAREGGRAQPQHF
TRBJ2-5 | 16 | TRBV2 | CASSIEAGGYQETQYF
TRBJ2-6 | 17 | TRBV5-1 | CASSRQAVASGANVLTF
TRBJ2-5 | 15 | TRBV5-1 | CASSLYPGGGETQYF